The entry that follows covers one T cell receptor (beta chain) sequence. Assignments of participants to cohorts depended upon their own reported clinical history. This sample was taken from a study of blood T cell repertoires in COVID-19. Across the study: Samples taken during acute and convalescent COVID-19 were collected in the United States, Italy and Spain.

In the original processing: Counts of nucleated cells, estimated from reference gene primer amplification, were obtained. Sequencing used immunoSEQ multiplex PCR; TCRdb keeps in-frame clones, though not all of them. That table supplies the V and J calls and clone size; D and trimming were determined from the DNA. The sample records more than 300,000 clones, about 88% being singletons. This CDR3 has 18 amino acids. The germline gives CDR1 SEHNR, CDR2 FQNEAQ (reference sequence). Trimming removed 3 bases from V and 2 bases from J; junction bases left unmatched: 13. Sequencing input: PBMCs or T cells enriched from blood (not recorded which). The receptor was derived from a woman younger than 35 who had recovered from COVID-19. The chain uses TRBV7-9 and TRBJ2-5; 9 bases fit TRBD2. Written as DNA, the CDR3 is TGTGCCAGCAGCTTCGTCCTGGCGGGGGGGCGAAAGCAAGAGACCCAGTACTTC. Residues: CASSFVLAGGRKQETQYF. Combining the CDR3 with reference TRBV7-9 and TRBJ2-5 gives the whole variable domain DTGVSQNPRHKITKRGQNVTFRCDPISEHNRLYWYRQTLGQGPEFLTYFQNEAQLEKSRLLSDRFSAERPKGSFSTLEIQRTEQGDSAMYLCASSFVLAGGRKQETQYFGPGTRLLVL.